This T cell receptor (beta chain) comes out of a study of cytomegalovirus exposure and HLA in healthy donors. Study details: Findings of an earlier analysis included 90 million to 120 million unique TCR beta sequences from 200 million or so T cells. Overall study findings and caveats: In a later analysis, at a false discovery rate of 0.05, under 20,000 TCR beta sequences were associated with HLA alleles.

The PCR used 60 Vbeta and 13 Jbeta primers. Assay used: immunoSEQ multiplex PCR; TCRdb lists only in-frame clones, some missing. The profile shows roughly 75,000 clones, 70% to 85% of them singletons. V shed 2 bases and J shed 6 bases, with 2 bases lying between them. The CDR3 loop spans 11 amino acids. Germline CDR1 and CDR2: MNHEY and SVGAGI. There are a few counts of this clone. The antigen is not known. Sequenced: PBMCs. This clonotype was sampled from a man in his 70s in good health and CMV-seropositive. The V and J genes are TRBV6-5 and TRBJ2-1; D is ambiguous. In DNA, the CDR3 is TGTGCCAGCAGTTACCGCAATGAGCAGTTCTTC. This translates into CASSYRNEQFF.